These T cell receptor beta chains were read from a single sample in a study of cytomegalovirus exposure and HLA in healthy donors. The data were produced by immunoSEQ multiplex PCR, yet TCRdb's version contains in-frame clones alone and is incomplete. Among about 160,000 clones, roughly 71% were seen once, and the ten largest hold approximately 3.1%. The specimen sequenced was PBMCs. These receptors were collected from a woman aged 45 to 65 in good health and CMV-seropositive. Both conserved end residues are part of each CDR3. A D gene is named only where the DNA matches it firmly. Clone size appears in some rows only: once, few, many, or a class for an expanded clone.

j_gene	d_gene	v_gene	abundance	CDR3nt	CDR3aa
TRBJ1-6	NA	TRBV6-1	NA	TGTGCCAGCAGTGATTCCAATATTCGACTTCACAACCCACCCCTCCACTTT	CASSDSNIRLHNPPLHF
TRBJ2-3	NA	TRBV5-8	NA	TGTGCCAGCAGCTTGGTATTCCGGGATCCTAACACAGATACGCAGTATTTT	CASSLVFRDPNTDTQYF
TRBJ2-2	TRBD1	TRBV5-1	few	TGCGCCAGCAGCCCGGGACAGCCGAACACCGGGGAGCTGTTTTTT	CASSPGQPNTGELFF
TRBJ1-1	NA	TRBV7-3	NA	TGTGCCAGCAGCCTAGACAGGAACACTGAAGCTTTCTTT	CASSLDRNTEAFF
TRBJ2-1	TRBD2	TRBV9	few	TGTGCCAGCAGCGTAGGTAGCGGGGGCGGAAAGCAGTTCTTC	CASSVGSGGGKQFF
TRBJ1-1	TRBD1	TRBV7-9	NA	TGTGCCAGCAGCTTAGTCCAGGGGGCCGGTGAAGCTTTCTTT	CASSLVQGAGEAFF
TRBJ1-6	NA	TRBV5-6	NA	TGTGCCAGCAGCTCCTCTAATTCACCCCTCCACTTT	CASSSSNSPLHF
TRBJ1-6	NA	TRBV2	NA	TGTGCCAGCAGTGACGCAGACTTTTATAATTCACCCCTCCACTTT	CASSDADFYNSPLHF
TRBJ2-2	TRBD1	TRBV13	once	TGTGCCAGCAGCTTACAAAGACAGGGATACACCGGGGAGCTGTTTTTT	CASSLQRQGYTGELFF
TRBJ2-5	TRBD2	TRBV2	NA	TGTGCCAGCAGTGTCCGACTAGCGGGGGGGGGAGAGACCCAGTACTTC	CASSVRLAGGGETQYF
TRBJ1-1	NA	TRBV2	NA	TGTGCCAGCAGCGTCGGGGGTGCCACTGAAGCTTTCTTT	CASSVGGATEAFF
TRBJ2-5	TRBD2	TRBV5-4	NA	TGTGCCAGCAGCTTAATTACTAGCGACGAAGAGACCCAGTACTTC	CASSLITSDEETQYF
TRBJ2-4	NA	TRBV19	NA	TGTGCCAGTAGTCCAGGGGCCAAAAACATTCAGTACTTC	CASSPGAKNIQYF
TRBJ2-3	NA	TRBV9	NA	TGTGCCAGCAGCGTAGCGGTTAGCGGATTCACAGATACGCAGTATTTT	CASSVAVSGFTDTQYF
TRBJ2-7	NA	TRBV18	NA	TGTGCCAGCTCACGAATAGAAAACTACGAGCAGTACTTC	CASSRIENYEQYF
TRBJ2-1	TRBD1	TRBV5-1	once	TGCGCCAGCAGCTTGTTCCAGGGGGCGGATGAGCAGTTCTTC	CASSLFQGADEQFF
TRBJ1-1	TRBD1	TRBV11-2	once	TGTGCCAGCAGCGAGAACAGGGGGACAGCTTTCTTT	CASSENRGTAFF
TRBJ1-5	NA	TRBV18	NA	TGTGCCAGCTCACCGGCACAGGGCAATCAGCCCCAGCATTTT	CASSPAQGNQPQHF
TRBJ1-6	NA	TRBV5-1	NA	TGCGCCAGCAGCTTCGGGGGCTATAATTCACCCCTCCACTTT	CASSFGGYNSPLHF
TRBJ1-1	NA	TRBV29-1	NA	TGCAGCGTTGCTAACAGTTTGAACACTGAAGCTTTCTTT	CSVANSLNTEAFF
TRBJ1-6	NA	TRBV5-1	NA	TGCGCCAGCAGGTCGGAGGGGAATTCACCCCTCCACTTT	CASRSEGNSPLHF
TRBJ1-2	NA	TRBV19	NA	TGTGCCAGTAGTGGGGCCAACTATGGCTACACCTTC	CASSGANYGYTF
TRBJ1-5	TRBD1	TRBV2	NA	TGTGCCAGCTTGGGACAGACGGGGCAGCCCCAGCATTTT	CASLGQTGQPQHF
TRBJ1-4	NA	TRBV5-1	NA	TGCGCCAGCAGCTTGGGCAGGGGTCAAGAAAAACTGTTTTTT	CASSLGRGQEKLFF
TRBJ2-3	TRBD2	TRBV4-1	NA	TGCGCCAGCAGCCAGATTCCTAGCGGGGGGGCCCCATATACGCAGTATTTT	CASSQIPSGGAPYTQYF